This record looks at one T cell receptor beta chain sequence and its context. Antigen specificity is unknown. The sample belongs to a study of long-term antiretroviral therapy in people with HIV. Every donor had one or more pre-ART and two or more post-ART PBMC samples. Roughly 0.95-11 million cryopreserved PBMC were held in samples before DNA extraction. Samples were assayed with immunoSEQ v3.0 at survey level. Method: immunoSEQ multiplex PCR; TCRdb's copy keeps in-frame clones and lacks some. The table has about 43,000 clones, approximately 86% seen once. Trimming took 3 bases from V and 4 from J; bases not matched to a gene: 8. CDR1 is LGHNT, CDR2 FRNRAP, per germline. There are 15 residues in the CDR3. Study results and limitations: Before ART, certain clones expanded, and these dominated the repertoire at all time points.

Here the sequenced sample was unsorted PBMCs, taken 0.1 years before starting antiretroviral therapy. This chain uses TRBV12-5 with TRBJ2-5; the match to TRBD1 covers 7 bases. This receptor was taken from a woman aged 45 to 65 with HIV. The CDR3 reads CASGFNRGLGETQYF. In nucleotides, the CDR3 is TGTGCTAGTGGTTTCAACAGGGGCCTGGGAGAGACCCAGTACTTC.